This T cell receptor beta chain was captured in a study of T cells after yellow fever vaccination. There are 15 residues in the CDR3. Germline values: CDR1 SGHTA, CDR2 FQGNSA. The V gene lost 1 base and the J gene lost 1 base, with 11 bases spanning the gap. TCRdb redid the calling of the 5' RACE reads with MiXCR, one entry per CDR3 protein. The table includes roughly 500,000 distinct CDR3 sequences, roughly 19% detected once. This chain uses TRBV7-2 with TRBJ2-7; D could derive from TRBD1 or TRBD2 (5 bases each). The clonotype comes from a man under 40 who received the YFV17D yellow fever vaccine. Material: PBMCs, obtained 15 days after the yellow fever booster vaccination. In nucleotides, the CDR3 is TGTGCCAGCAGCTTAGACGGGGCTGGGTCCTACGAGCAGTACTTC. Translation: CASSLDGAGSYEQYF.